This T cell receptor (beta chain) comes out of a study of control samples from healthy donors and cancer patients. Trimming cost V 3 bases and J 5 bases; bases outside gene matches: 5. This CDR3 region has 15 residues. Germline CDR1 is SNHLY and CDR2 is FYNNEI. TCRdb's table, derived via immunoSEQ multiplex PCR, lists solely in-frame clones and lacks some. The sample carries 150,000 to 200,000 clones, roughly 91% recorded once. The sequenced sample consisted of blood. This chain links TRBV2 with TRBJ2-3, with TRBD2 matching over 10 bases. This TCR derives from a woman aged 25 to 39 in good health. The chain's CDR3 is CASSDQRGGRDTQYF. The CDR3 DNA follows: TGTGCCAGCAGTGACCAGCGGGGGGGCCGAGATACGCAGTATTTT.